This T cell receptor beta chain was captured in a study of shared clonotypes between healthy human individuals. There were only Caucasian adults among the donors, and all lived in Nashville, Tennessee. Assay execution proceeded at the deep level. The quantity of DNA used in unsorted PBMC replicate PCRs was 300 ng, corresponding to tens of thousands of T cell genomes. Ten immunoSEQ deep assay plates served to sequence unsorted PBMC DNA. TCRdb's table, derived via immunoSEQ multiplex PCR, lists solely in-frame clones and lacks some. The sample lists about 470,000 clones; roughly 77% were seen once. The CDR3 length is 14 residues. The germline V gene encodes CDR1 SQVTM and CDR2 ANQGSEA. V lost 7 bases, J lost 7 bases, and 11 bases stayed unmatched.

The rearrangement joins TRBV29-1 to TRBJ2-2, with 8 positions matching TRBD2. Sequencing was done on a sample of PBMCs. This sequence was found in a woman in her thirties or forties in good health. Some clones in this sample may be carry-over from other donors' samples. CDR3 bases: TGCAGCGCGTCCCAGCGGGAGTATAGCGGGGAGCTGTTTTTT. This gives the protein CSASQREYSGELFF.